This T cell receptor (beta chain) is drawn from a study of beta chain features in type 1 diabetes. Via the markers CD45RO/CCR7/CD25/CD127/CD95/CD27, stem cell-like memory, regulatory, central memory and naive CD4+ cells were sorted. Sorting produced populations that all topped 95% purity. Every isolated RNA sample was fully reverse transcribed, so sequencing captured expressed TCRB transcripts. The assay was immunoSEQ multiplex PCR, and TCRdb's table has in-frame clones only and misses some. The sample carries 150,000 to 200,000 clones, about 9% recorded once. The germline V gene encodes CDR1 SNHLY and CDR2 FYNNEI. The V segment lost 5 bases and the J segment 2 bases; nucleotides outside the gene matches: 6. The CDR3 extends over 14 amino acids. As to this clone: Its antigen is unidentified.

Notes on the study in general: Within each of all four CD4+ subsets, Type 1 diabetes patients had TCRB CDR3s that were moderately but significantly shorter.

This chain links TRBV2 with TRBJ2-7; 7 bases are a match to TRBD1. The specimen was central memory CD4+ T cells from blood. The clonotype originates from a woman aged 30 to 39 with type 1 diabetes. The CDR3 loop reads CASSKQGTTYEQYF. The DNA for the CDR3 is TGTGCCAGCAGTAAACAGGGGACGACCTACGAGCAGTACTTC.